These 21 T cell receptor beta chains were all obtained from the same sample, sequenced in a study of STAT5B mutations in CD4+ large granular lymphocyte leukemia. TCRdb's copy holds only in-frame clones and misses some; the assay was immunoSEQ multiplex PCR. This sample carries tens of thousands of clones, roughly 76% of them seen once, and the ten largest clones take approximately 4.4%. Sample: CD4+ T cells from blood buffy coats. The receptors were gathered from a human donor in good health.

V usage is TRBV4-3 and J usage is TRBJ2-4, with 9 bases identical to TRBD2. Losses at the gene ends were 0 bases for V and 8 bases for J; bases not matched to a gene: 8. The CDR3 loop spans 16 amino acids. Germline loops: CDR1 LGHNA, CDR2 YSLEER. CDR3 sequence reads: CASSQDTTSGYDIQYF. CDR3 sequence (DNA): TGCGCCAGCAGCCAAGATACGACTAGCGGTTACGACATTCAGTACTTC.

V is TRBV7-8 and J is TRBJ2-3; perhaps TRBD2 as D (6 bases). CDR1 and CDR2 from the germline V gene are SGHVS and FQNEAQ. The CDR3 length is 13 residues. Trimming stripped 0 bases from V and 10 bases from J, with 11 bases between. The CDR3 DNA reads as TGTGCCAGCAGCTTAGCGCGGGCTAGCGCGCAGTATTTT. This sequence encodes CASSLARASAQYF.

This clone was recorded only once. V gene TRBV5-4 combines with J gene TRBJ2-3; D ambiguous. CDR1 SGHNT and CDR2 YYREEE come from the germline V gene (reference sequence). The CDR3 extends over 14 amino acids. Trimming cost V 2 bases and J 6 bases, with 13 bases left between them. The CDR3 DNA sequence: TGTGCCAGCAGCTTCGGCCGCGAATTGGATACGCAGTATTTT. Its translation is CASSFGRELDTQYF.

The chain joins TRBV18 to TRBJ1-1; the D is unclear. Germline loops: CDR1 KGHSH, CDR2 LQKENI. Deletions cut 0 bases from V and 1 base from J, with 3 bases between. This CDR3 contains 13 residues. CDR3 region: CASSPPQNTEAFF. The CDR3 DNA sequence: TGTGCCAGCTCACCACCACAGAACACTGAAGCTTTCTTT.

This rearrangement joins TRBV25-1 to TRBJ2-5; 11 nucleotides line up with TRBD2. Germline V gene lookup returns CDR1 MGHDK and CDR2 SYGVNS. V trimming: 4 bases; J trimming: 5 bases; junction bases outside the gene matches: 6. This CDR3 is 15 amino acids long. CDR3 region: CASSVSGRAQETQYF. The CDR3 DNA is TGTGCCAGCAGTGTTAGCGGGAGGGCCCAGGAGACCCAGTACTTC.

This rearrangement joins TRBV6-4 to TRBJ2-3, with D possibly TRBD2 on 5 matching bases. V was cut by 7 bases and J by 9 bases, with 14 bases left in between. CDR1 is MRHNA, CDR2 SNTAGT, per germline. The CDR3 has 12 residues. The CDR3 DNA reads TGTGCCAGCAACCGGGGTGCTGAGACGCAGTATTTT. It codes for CASNRGAETQYF.

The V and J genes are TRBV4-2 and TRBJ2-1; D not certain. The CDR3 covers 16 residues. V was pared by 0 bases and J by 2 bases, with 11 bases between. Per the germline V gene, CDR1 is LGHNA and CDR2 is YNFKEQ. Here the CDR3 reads CASSQDPGGAYNEQFF. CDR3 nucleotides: TGTGCCAGCAGCCAAGACCCTGGCGGAGCCTACAATGAGCAGTTCTTC.

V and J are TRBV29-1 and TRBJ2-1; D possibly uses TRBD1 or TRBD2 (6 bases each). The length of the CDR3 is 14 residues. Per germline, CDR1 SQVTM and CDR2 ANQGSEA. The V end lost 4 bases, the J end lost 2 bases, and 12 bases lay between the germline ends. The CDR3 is CSVAGAQAYNEQFF. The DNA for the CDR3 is TGCAGCGTTGCGGGGGCTCAGGCCTACAATGAGCAGTTCTTC.

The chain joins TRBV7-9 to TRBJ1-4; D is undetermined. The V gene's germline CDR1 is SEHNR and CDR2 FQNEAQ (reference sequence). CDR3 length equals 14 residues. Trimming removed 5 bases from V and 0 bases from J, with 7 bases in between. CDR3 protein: CASSQEATNEKLFF. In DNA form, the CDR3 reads TGTGCCAGCAGCCAGGAAGCAACTAATGAAAAACTGTTTTTT.

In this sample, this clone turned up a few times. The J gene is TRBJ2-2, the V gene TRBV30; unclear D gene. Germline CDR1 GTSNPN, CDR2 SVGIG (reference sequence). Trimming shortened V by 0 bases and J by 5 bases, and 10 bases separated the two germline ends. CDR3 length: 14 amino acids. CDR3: CAWSVTWRTGELFF. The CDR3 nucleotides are TGTGCCTGGAGTGTTACCTGGAGAACCGGGGAGCTGTTTTTT.

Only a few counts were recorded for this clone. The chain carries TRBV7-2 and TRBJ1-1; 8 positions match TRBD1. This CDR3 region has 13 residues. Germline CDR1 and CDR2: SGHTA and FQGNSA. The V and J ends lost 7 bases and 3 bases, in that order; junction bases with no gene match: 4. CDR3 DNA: TGTGCCAGCACCCAGGGGGCTGACACTGAAGCTTTCTTT. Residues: CASTQGADTEAFF. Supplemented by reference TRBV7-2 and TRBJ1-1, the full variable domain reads GAGVSQSPSNKVTEKGKDVELRCDPISGHTALYWYRQSLGQGLEFLIYFQGNSAPDKSGLPSDRFSAERTGGSVSTLTIQRTQQEDSAVYLCASTQGADTEAFFGQGTRLTVV.

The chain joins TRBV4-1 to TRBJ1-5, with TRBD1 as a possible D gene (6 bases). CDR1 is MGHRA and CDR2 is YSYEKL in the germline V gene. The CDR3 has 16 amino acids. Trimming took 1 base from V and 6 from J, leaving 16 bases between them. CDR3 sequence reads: CASSQGPARGPQPQHF. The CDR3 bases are TGCGCCAGCAGCCAAGGGCCCGCCAGGGGCCCTCAGCCCCAGCATTTT.

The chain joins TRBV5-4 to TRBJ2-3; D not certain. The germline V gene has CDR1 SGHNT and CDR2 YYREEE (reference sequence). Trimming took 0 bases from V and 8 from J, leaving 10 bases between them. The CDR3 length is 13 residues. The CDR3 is CASSLDRWGTQYF. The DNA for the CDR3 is TGTGCCAGCAGCTTGGACAGATGGGGTACGCAGTATTTT.

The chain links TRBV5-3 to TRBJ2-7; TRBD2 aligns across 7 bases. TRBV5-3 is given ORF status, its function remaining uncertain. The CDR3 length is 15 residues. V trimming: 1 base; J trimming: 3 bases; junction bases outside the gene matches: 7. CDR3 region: CARSLSLAEYYEQYF. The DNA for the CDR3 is TGTGCCAGAAGCTTGAGCCTAGCGGAATACTACGAGCAGTACTTC.

The DNA for the CDR3 is TGTGCCAGCAGCTCAGACCCTTCCACCGGGGAGCTGTTTTTT. It is translated as CASSSDPSTGELFF. The chain combines TRBV5-6 with TRBJ2-2; D gene ambiguous. Germline-derived CDR1 and CDR2 are SGHDT and YYEEEE. Between the trimmed V and J ends, which lost 3 bases and 4 bases, there was a span of 10 bases. This CDR3 is 14 amino acids long. Full variable domain (rest looked up from reference TRBV5-6 and TRBJ2-2): DAGVTQSPTHLIKTRGQQVTLRCSPKSGHDTVSWYQQALGQGPQFIFQYYEEEERQRGNFPDRFSGHQFPNYSSELNVNALLLGDSALYLCASSSDPSTGELFFGEGSRLTVL.

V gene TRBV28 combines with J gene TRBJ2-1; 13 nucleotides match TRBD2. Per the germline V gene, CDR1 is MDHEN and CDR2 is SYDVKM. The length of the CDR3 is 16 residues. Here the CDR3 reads CAALPVGLAGAHEQFF. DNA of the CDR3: TGTGCAGCTCTCCCGGTAGGACTAGCGGGAGCACATGAGCAGTTCTTC.

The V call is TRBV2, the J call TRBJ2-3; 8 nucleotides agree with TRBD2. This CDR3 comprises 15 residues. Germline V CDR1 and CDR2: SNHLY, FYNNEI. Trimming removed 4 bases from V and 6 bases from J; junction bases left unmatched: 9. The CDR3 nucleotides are TGTGCCAGCAGTGGGGGACTAGGGGACATCGATACGCAGTATTTT. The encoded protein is CASSGGLGDIDTQYF. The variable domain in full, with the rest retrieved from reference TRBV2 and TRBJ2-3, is EPEVTQTPSHQVTQMGQEVILRCVPISNHLYFYWYRQILGQKVEFLVSFYNNEISEKSEIFDDQFSVERPDGSNFTLKIRSTKLEDSAMYFCASSGGLGDIDTQYFGPGTRLTVL.

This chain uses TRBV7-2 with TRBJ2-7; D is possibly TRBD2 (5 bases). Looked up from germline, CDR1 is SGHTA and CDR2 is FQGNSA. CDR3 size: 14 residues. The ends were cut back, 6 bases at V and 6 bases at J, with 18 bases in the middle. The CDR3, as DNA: TGTGCCAGCAGTATGTGGGCTAGAGGGTCCGAGCAGTACTTC. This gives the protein CASSMWARGSEQYF.

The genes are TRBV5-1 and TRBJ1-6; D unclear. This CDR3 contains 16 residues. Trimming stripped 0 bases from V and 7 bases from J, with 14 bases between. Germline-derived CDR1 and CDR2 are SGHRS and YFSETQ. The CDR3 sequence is CASSLVGRQLNSPLHF. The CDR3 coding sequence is TGCGCCAGCAGCTTGGTAGGCCGCCAATTGAATTCACCCCTCCACTTT.

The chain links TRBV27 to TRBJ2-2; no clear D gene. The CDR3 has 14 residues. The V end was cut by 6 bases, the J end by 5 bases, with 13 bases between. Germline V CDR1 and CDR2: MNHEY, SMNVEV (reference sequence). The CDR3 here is CASRSSWGTGELFF. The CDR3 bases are TGTGCCAGCAGATCTTCTTGGGGAACCGGGGAGCTGTTTTTT.

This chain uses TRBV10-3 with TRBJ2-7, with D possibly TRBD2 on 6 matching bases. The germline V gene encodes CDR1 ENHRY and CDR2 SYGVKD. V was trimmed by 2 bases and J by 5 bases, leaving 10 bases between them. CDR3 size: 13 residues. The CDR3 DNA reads TGTGCCATCAGTGAGGGAGGGGTCGACGAGCAGTACTTC. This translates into CAISEGGVDEQYF.